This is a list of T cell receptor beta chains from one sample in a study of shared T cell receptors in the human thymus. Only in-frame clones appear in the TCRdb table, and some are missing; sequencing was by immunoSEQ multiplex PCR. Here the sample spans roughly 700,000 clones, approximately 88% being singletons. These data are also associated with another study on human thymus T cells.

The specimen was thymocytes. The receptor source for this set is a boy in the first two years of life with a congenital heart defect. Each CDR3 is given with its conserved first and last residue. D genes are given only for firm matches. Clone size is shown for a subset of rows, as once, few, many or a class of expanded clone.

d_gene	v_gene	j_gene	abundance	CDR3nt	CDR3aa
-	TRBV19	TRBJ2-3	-	TGTGCCAGTAGTCACGGCCGGGGCACAGATACGCAGTATTTT	CASSHGRGTDTQYF
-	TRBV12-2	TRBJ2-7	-	TGTGCAAGTCGCTTAAAGGGACAGGGTCAAGGTTCCTACGAGCAGTACTTC	CASRLKGQGQGSYEQYF
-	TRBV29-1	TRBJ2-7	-	TGCAGCGTCGCCAGCGGAATTCGGCGGGGCGAGCAGTACTTC	CSVASGIRRGEQYF
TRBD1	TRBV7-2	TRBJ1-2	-	TGTGCCAGCAGCTCTCAGGGGGCGCACTATGGCTACACCTTC	CASSSQGAHYGYTF
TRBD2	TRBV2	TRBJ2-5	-	TGTGCCAGCATTTCTAGCGGGAGTAAGGAGACCCAGTACTTC	CASISSGSKETQYF
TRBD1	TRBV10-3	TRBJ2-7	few	TGTGCCATCAGTGGGACAGGCTACGAGCAGTACTTC	CAISGTGYEQYF
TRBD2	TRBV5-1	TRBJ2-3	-	TGCGCCAGCAGCCCGGGACTAGCGGGAGGAGGCAGCACAGATACGCAGTATTTT	CASSPGLAGGGSTDTQYF
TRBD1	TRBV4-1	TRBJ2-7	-	TGCGCCAGCAGCCAAAAGGAGGGACAGGGGCGCTACGAGCAGTACTTC	CASSQKEGQGRYEQYF
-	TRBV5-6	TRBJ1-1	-	TGTGCCAGCAGCTTGTTTTTAGTGAACACTGAAGCTTTCTTT	CASSLFLVNTEAFF
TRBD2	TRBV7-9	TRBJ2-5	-	TGTGCCAGCAGCTCATCCGGGAGGGGAGAGACCCAGTACTTC	CASSSSGRGETQYF
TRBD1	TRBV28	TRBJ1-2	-	TGTGCCAGCAGTTTGTTTCCCGGACAGGGACAGTTTGGTGCATGGGGCTACACCTTC	CASSLFPGQGQFGAWGYTF
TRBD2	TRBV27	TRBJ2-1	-	TGTGCCAGCAGTACGACTAGCGGACTATACAATGAGCAGTTCTTC	CASSTTSGLYNEQFF
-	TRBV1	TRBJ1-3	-	TGCACCAGCAGCCAAGATCGTGGGGGACATCCAGACGGAAACACCATATATTTT	CTSSQDRGGHPDGNTIYF
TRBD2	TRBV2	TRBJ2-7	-	TGTGCCAGCGGGACTAGCGGCTACGAGCAGTACTTC	CASGTSGYEQYF